Below are 18 T cell receptor beta chains sequenced from a single sample in a study of human versus mouse CDR3 diversity and MHC coevolution. The assay was immunoSEQ multiplex PCR, and TCRdb's table has in-frame clones only and misses some. The profile shows tens of thousands of clones, roughly 93% of them singletons. The sequenced material came from naive CD4+ T cells from blood. Subset indicated: CD45RO-negative CD62L-positive naive CD4 T cells. The receptors were gathered from a person in their sixties or seventies in good health.

This chain links TRBV7-8 with TRBJ1-2; tentative D call: TRBD1 (5 bases). The ends were cut back, 5 bases at V and 5 bases at J, with 9 bases in the middle. The CDR3 extends over 12 amino acids. Germline CDR1 reads SGHVS; CDR2 reads FQNEAQ. CDR3 protein: CASSGAGYGYTF. Written as DNA, the CDR3 is TGTGCCAGCAGCGGGGCAGGATATGGCTACACCTTC.

This clone was recorded only once. J is TRBJ2-1 and V is TRBV9; 7 bases fit TRBD2. Germline V gene sequence: CDR1 SGDLS, CDR2 YYNGEE. J lost 9 bases, V lost 9 bases, and 21 bases had no gene match. This CDR3 region has 16 residues. CDR3 region: CATSSSSVTSWSEQFF. CDR3 nucleotides: TGTGCCACGTCATCTTCTTCGGTGACTAGCTGGAGTGAGCAGTTCTTC.

The chain recombines TRBV9 with TRBJ2-7; 7 nucleotides align to TRBD1. The CDR3 length is 14 residues. Germline CDR1 reads SGDLS; CDR2 reads YYNGEE. The J segment lost 4 bases and the V segment lost 4 bases, leaving 8 bases of the junction unmatched. CDR3 sequence (DNA): TGTGCCAGCAGCCCACAGGGGAACAAGTACGAGCAGTACTTC. Amino acid sequence: CASSPQGNKYEQYF.

The CDR3 loop reads CASSFSGSYNEQFF. The CDR3 bases are TGCGCCAGCAGTTTTTCCGGGAGCTACAATGAGCAGTTCTTC. The chain employs TRBV10-1 and TRBJ2-1; maybe TRBD2 (6 bases). This CDR3 is 14 amino acids long. Germline V CDR1 and CDR2: WNHNN, SYGVQD (reference sequence). V lost 5 bases, J lost 3 bases, and 11 bases lay in between.

This chain connects TRBV27 to TRBJ2-7; D not certain. From germline, CDR1 is MNHEY and CDR2 SMNVEV (reference sequence). The CDR3 is 13 residues long. V dropped 5 bases and J dropped 2 bases, with 10 bases sitting between them. CDR3 loop: CASSPTETYEQYF. CDR3 DNA: TGTGCCAGCAGTCCTACAGAGACCTACGAGCAGTACTTC.

The V call is TRBV4-1, the J call TRBJ2-2; TRBD1 aligns across 10 bases. Losses at the gene ends were 5 bases for V and 3 bases for J; bases not matched to a gene: 3. This CDR3 region has 15 residues. The germline CDR1 and CDR2 sequences are MGHRA and YSYEKL. Here the CDR3 DNA reads TGCGCCAGCAGCAAGGGACAGGGGTACACCGGGGAGCTGTTTTTT. As protein: CASSKGQGYTGELFF.

This rearrangement joins TRBV18 to TRBJ1-1; a weak D match, TRBD1 (5 bases). The CDR3 runs to 17 residues. CDR1 KGHSH and CDR2 LQKENI come from the germline V gene. The ends were cut back, 5 bases at V and 1 base at J, with 20 bases in the middle. CDR3 DNA: TGTGCCAGCTCAAGGGACGCGGGGGGTTTACCGAACACTGAAGCTTTCTTT. This translates into CASSRDAGGLPNTEAFF.

This clone was observed once. The CDR3 DNA reads TGTGCCTGGAGTGTTCGTGTCGAGCAGTACTTC. It specifies CAWSVRVEQYF. The chain couples TRBV30 to TRBJ2-7, with D uncertain. This CDR3 spans 11 amino acids. The V end was cut by 0 bases, the J end by 6 bases, with 6 bases between. CDR1 is GTSNPN, CDR2 SVGIG, per germline (reference sequence).

This chain uses TRBV4-2 with TRBJ2-7, with 14 bases aligning to TRBD2. Germline V gene data show CDR1 as LGHNA and CDR2 as YNFKEQ. This CDR3 is 18 amino acids long. Germline trimming cut 6 bases from V and 7 bases from J; bases unmatched to any gene: 17. The CDR3 DNA is TGTGCCAGCAGGCCGGGACTAGCGGGAGAGGGGGGGGGTTGGGAGCAGTACTTC. Translation: CASRPGLAGEGGGWEQYF.

The V and J genes are TRBV6-6 and TRBJ1-2, with D tentatively TRBD1 (5 bases). CDR1 and CDR2 from the germline V gene are MNHNY and SVGAGI (reference sequence). V shed 6 bases and J shed 5 bases, with 7 bases lying between them. The CDR3 is made up of 11 amino acids. The CDR3 sequence: CASSAGYGYTF. The CDR3 DNA reads TGTGCCAGCAGCGCAGGGTATGGCTACACCTTC.

The chain is built from TRBV6-1 and TRBJ2-3, with 8 bases fitting TRBD2. Germline V gives CDR1 MNHNS, CDR2 SASEGT. The CDR3 has 16 residues. The V and J ends lost 5 bases and 9 bases, in that order; junction bases with no gene match: 16. Here the CDR3 reads CASSQGGRRLASTQYF. CDR3 in DNA: TGTGCCAGCAGTCAAGGGGGTCGTAGACTAGCGTCAACGCAGTATTTT.

J is TRBJ2-3 and V is TRBV30; 8 positions match TRBD2. J was trimmed by 2 bases and V by 4 bases; bases with no gene match: 8. From germline, CDR1 is GTSNPN and CDR2 SVGIG (reference sequence). The length of the CDR3 is 15 residues. The CDR3 reads CAWISGLAYTDTQYF. CDR3 sequence (DNA): TGTGCCTGGATTTCTGGACTAGCCTACACAGATACGCAGTATTTT.

The V gene is TRBV6-5, the J gene TRBJ2-7; D not resolved. CDR1 is MNHEY, CDR2 SVGAGI, per germline. The V and J ends lost 8 bases and 4 bases respectively, with 9 bases between them. The length of the CDR3 is 11 residues. Written as DNA, the CDR3 is TGTGCCAGCGGAGAAATTTACGAGCAGTACTTC. It codes for CASGEIYEQYF.

The chain combines TRBV2 with TRBJ2-7, with 10 positions matching TRBD2. Germline values: CDR1 SNHLY, CDR2 FYNNEI. The ends lost 8 bases at V and 6 bases at J; junction bases unmatched: 7. There are 13 residues in the CDR3. The DNA of the CDR3 is TGTGCCAGCGGTATACTAGCGGGACGCGAGCAGTACTTC. Translating gives CASGILAGREQYF.

The V and J genes are TRBV6-5 and TRBJ2-1; 7 nucleotides agree with TRBD2. The CDR3 extends over 15 amino acids. The germline gives CDR1 MNHEY, CDR2 SVGAGI. The ends lost 2 bases at V and 7 bases at J; junction bases unmatched: 8. This CDR3 is CASSYASGVENEQFF. Here the CDR3 DNA reads TGTGCCAGCAGTTACGCTAGCGGAGTTGAGAATGAGCAGTTCTTC.

V is TRBV5-1 and J is TRBJ2-1, with D maybe TRBD1 (9 bases). The V end lost 7 bases, the J end lost 7 bases, and 21 bases lay between the germline ends. The CDR3 is made up of 15 amino acids. Germline loops: CDR1 SGHRS, CDR2 YFSETQ. DNA of the CDR3: TGCGCCAGCTCGGACAGGGGACTAGGGAATAATGAGCAGTTCTTC. Protein sequence: CASSDRGLGNNEQFF.

The chain uses TRBV5-4 and TRBJ1-3; D ambiguous. V gave up 0 bases and J gave up 0 bases, with 13 bases separating them. Germline CDR1 SGHNT, CDR2 YYREEE (reference sequence). The CDR3 consists of 17 residues. The CDR3 protein is CASSLEPSLHSGNTIYF. CDR3 sequence (DNA): TGTGCCAGCAGCTTGGAACCCTCACTACACTCTGGAAACACCATATATTTT.

The chain uses TRBV27 and TRBJ2-1, with TRBD1 matching over 8 bases. The CDR3 covers 15 residues. In germline, CDR1 is MNHEY, CDR2 SMNVEV (reference sequence). Germline trimming cut 2 bases from V and 4 bases from J; bases unmatched to any gene: 4. The CDR3 DNA is TGTGCCAGCAGTTTACGGCAGGGGGCGTACAATGAGCAGTTCTTC. This sequence encodes CASSLRQGAYNEQFF.